This entry lists 21 T cell receptor beta chains sequenced from one sample in a study of PD-1 blockade in classical Hodgkin lymphoma. The protocol was immunoSEQ multiplex PCR, while the TCRdb copy is restricted to in-frame clones and leaves out a portion. The sample holds over 30,000 clones, around 90% seen once. Every one of the patients relapsed after autologous stem cell transplantation (brentuximab vedotin exposure was variable). Negative selection with magnetic separation was used to purify CD4+ T cells from thawed PBMCs. This specimen consisted of CD4+ T cells from blood, obtained at baseline. The receptors were gathered from a human donor with classical Hodgkin lymphoma.

The CDR3 nucleotides are TGTGCCAGCAGCGTAGGTGGGGGGCGCACAGATACGCAGTATTTT. Translation: CASSVGGGRTDTQYF. This chain connects TRBV9 to TRBJ2-3; either TRBD1 or TRBD2 may supply D (6 bases each). Germline CDR1 SGDLS, CDR2 YYNGEE. This CDR3 is built from 15 residues. V was cut by 0 bases and J by 1 base, with 9 bases left in between. The full variable domain, in which reference TRBV9 and TRBJ2-3 provide the parts outside the CDR3, is DSGVTQTPKHLITATGQRVTLRCSPRSGDLSVYWYQQSLDQGLQFLIQYYNGEERAKGNILERFSAQQFPDLHSELNLSSLELGDSALYFCASSVGGGRTDTQYFGPGTRLTVL.

This clone was seen just once. The junction differs from germline at one of its ends, possibly a read error. The chain couples TRBV6-6 to TRBJ1-5; tentative D call: TRBD1 (6 bases). Germline V gene lookup returns CDR1 MNHNY and CDR2 SVGAGI (reference sequence). The CDR3 runs 14 residues. The CDR3 DNA sequence: TGTGCCAGCAGTTACGGAGGGGACAATCGGCCCCAGCATTTT. Translated, it gives CASSYGGDNRPQHF.

The chain employs TRBV20-1 and TRBJ1-4; D gene unclear. The length of the CDR3 is 11 residues. Trimming cost V 6 bases and J 4 bases, with 6 bases left between them. Germline V gene sequence: CDR1 DFQATT, CDR2 SNEGSKA (reference sequence). The CDR3 sequence is CSARVNEKLFF. DNA for the CDR3: TGCAGTGCCCGGGTTAATGAAAAACTGTTTTTT.

V is TRBV28 and J is TRBJ2-3; the D gene is possibly TRBD2 (6 bases). The length of the CDR3 is 14 residues. Looked up from germline, CDR1 is MDHEN and CDR2 is SYDVKM. V dropped 2 bases and J dropped 0 bases, with 6 bases sitting between them. The chain's CDR3 is CASSLSGSTDTQYF. CDR3 bases: TGTGCCAGCAGTTTAAGCGGGAGCACAGATACGCAGTATTTT.

This rearrangement joins TRBV5-5 to TRBJ2-2; 8 positions agree with TRBD2. Germline assignment: CDR1 SGHKS and CDR2 YYEKEE (reference sequence). The V and J ends lost 2 bases and 6 bases, in that order; junction bases with no gene match: 12. The CDR3 sequence is 17 residues long. The CDR3 DNA reads as TGTGCCAGCAGCTTTGAAAATCCGGGAGGGCCCCCCGGGGAGCTGTTTTTT. It specifies CASSFENPGGPPGELFF.

The chain joins TRBV30 to TRBJ2-1; tentative D call: TRBD1 (5 bases). Trimming removed 3 bases from V and 10 bases from J, with 7 bases in between. The CDR3 spans 10 residues. Germline values: CDR1 GTSNPN, CDR2 SVGIG (reference sequence). For the CDR3, the DNA is TGTGCCTGGAGACAGGCCGAGCAGTTCTTC. Translating gives CAWRQAEQFF.

The V and J genes are TRBV5-1 and TRBJ2-7; D gene ambiguous. V shed 0 bases and J shed 4 bases, with 5 bases lying between them. The CDR3 length is 12 residues. From germline, CDR1 is SGHRS and CDR2 YFSETQ. CDR3 in DNA: TGCGCCAGCAGCTTGGTGAGGTACGAGCAGTACTTC. This translates into CASSLVRYEQYF. The full variable domain, its missing parts supplied by reference TRBV5-1 and TRBJ2-7, is KAGVTQTPRYLIKTRGQQVTLSCSPISGHRSVSWYQQTPGQGLQFLFEYFSETQRNKGNFPGRFSGRQFSNSRSEMNVSTLELGDSALYLCASSLVRYEQYFGPGTRLTVT.

The chain combines TRBV5-1 with TRBJ2-5, with D uncertain. Deletions cut 0 bases from V and 3 bases from J, with 15 bases between. Germline CDR1 SGHRS, CDR2 YFSETQ. This CDR3 is 16 amino acids long. The CDR3 DNA reads TGCGCCAGCAGCTTGGAGGGCGGAAGGGTTGAAGAGACCCAGTACTTC. Amino acids: CASSLEGGRVEETQYF.

The genes are TRBV19 and TRBJ1-5; D is unclear. The CDR3 contains 15 residues. V was cut by 3 bases and J by 0 bases, with 9 bases left in between. Germline CDR1 LNHDA, CDR2 SQIVND (reference sequence). The CDR3 loop reads CASSIAVGSNQPQHF. The DNA for the CDR3 is TGTGCCAGTAGTATCGCGGTGGGTAGCAATCAGCCCCAGCATTTT.

This rearrangement joins TRBV7-8 to TRBJ1-2; D remains ambiguous. Looked up from germline, CDR1 is SGHVS and CDR2 is FQNEAQ. CDR3 length: 13 amino acids. V was shortened by 3 bases and J by 4 bases, with 9 bases between the two germline ends. CDR3 DNA sequence: TGTGCCAGCAGCTTGGGAACAGTCTATGGCTACACCTTC. This gives the protein CASSLGTVYGYTF. Drawing the rest from reference TRBV7-8 and TRBJ1-2, the complete variable domain is GAGVSQSPRYKVAKRGQDVALRCDPISGHVSLFWYQQALGQGPEFLTYFQNEAQLDKSGLPSDRFFAERPEGSVSTLKIQRTQQEDSAVYLCASSLGTVYGYTFGSGTRLTVV.

V usage is TRBV6-5 and J usage is TRBJ1-2; tentative D call: TRBD1 (5 bases). This CDR3 is 12 amino acids long. Germline-derived CDR1 and CDR2 are MNHEY and SVGAGI. Trimming cost V 0 bases and J 8 bases, with 7 bases left between them. DNA of the CDR3: TGTGCCAGCAGTTACTCGAAGGGGGGCTACACCTTC. As protein: CASSYSKGGYTF.

The J gene is TRBJ1-1, the V gene TRBV5-4, with 8 bases aligning to TRBD1. J was trimmed by 4 bases and V by 4 bases; bases with no gene match: 9. CDR1 is SGHNT and CDR2 is YYREEE in the germline V gene (reference sequence). The CDR3 is 15 residues long. CDR3 region: CASSPGGAWGTEAFF. The DNA of the CDR3 is TGTGCCAGCAGCCCAGGGGGCGCATGGGGCACTGAAGCTTTCTTT. Complete variable domain (other parts from reference TRBV5-4 and TRBJ1-1): ETGVTQSPTHLIKTRGQQVTLRCSSQSGHNTVSWYQQALGQGPQFIFQYYREEENGRGNFPPRFSGLQFPNYSSELNVNALELDDSALYLCASSPGGAWGTEAFFGQGTRLTVV.

V usage is TRBV27 and J usage is TRBJ2-5; a weak D match, TRBD2 (5 bases). Between the trimmed V and J ends, which lost 6 bases and 1 base, there was a span of 9 bases. The CDR3 is made up of 13 amino acids. Germline V gives CDR1 MNHEY, CDR2 SMNVEV (reference sequence). The CDR3 DNA reads as TGTGCCAGCAGGATACTAGGCCAAGAGACCCAGTACTTC. Translation: CASRILGQETQYF.

The V and J genes are TRBV19 and TRBJ2-7; a possible D gene is TRBD1 (5 bases). Germline V CDR1 and CDR2: LNHDA, SQIVND (reference sequence). Trimming took 7 bases from V and 0 from J, leaving 13 bases between them. The CDR3 spans 14 residues. The chain's CDR3 is CASTQGPSSYEQYF. The CDR3 DNA sequence: TGTGCCAGTACCCAGGGTCCGAGCTCCTACGAGCAGTACTTC. The variable domain in full, with the rest retrieved from reference TRBV19 and TRBJ2-7, is DGGITQSPKYLFRKEGQNVTLSCEQNLNHDAMYWYRQDPGQGLRLIYYSQIVNDFQKGDIAEGYSVSREKKESFPLTVTSAQKNPTAFYLCASTQGPSSYEQYFGPGTRLTVT.

The chain carries TRBV7-3 and TRBJ2-3; the D is unclear. From germline, CDR1 is SGHTA and CDR2 FQGTGA. Trimming removed 4 bases from V and 3 bases from J, with 11 bases in between. This CDR3 comprises 14 residues. In DNA form, the CDR3 reads TGTGCCAGCAGCTCCCCCTTGCGGACAGATACGCAGTATTTT. Translating gives CASSSPLRTDTQYF.

The chain combines TRBV7-8 with TRBJ2-7; weak D call: TRBD2 (5 bases). The CDR3 spans 16 residues. CDR1 is SGHVS, CDR2 FQNEAQ, per germline. Trimming stripped 2 bases from V and 0 bases from J, with 14 bases between. The DNA for the CDR3 is TGTGCCAGCAGCTTATTTTCCACCCGGGGCTCCTACGAGCAGTACTTC. Translation: CASSLFSTRGSYEQYF.

The table lists this clone with a count of one. The chain is built from TRBV19 and TRBJ2-7, with a possible D match to TRBD1 (5 bases). Germline V lookup: CDR1 LNHDA, CDR2 SQIVND (reference sequence). The CDR3 covers 11 residues. V gave up 5 bases and J gave up 6 bases, with 8 bases separating them. The CDR3 sequence is CASSAGPEQYF. The CDR3 nucleotides read TGTGCCAGTAGTGCAGGGCCCGAGCAGTACTTC.

V is TRBV27 and J is TRBJ2-2, with a weak D call TRBD1 (5 bases). The CDR3 is 16 amino acids. The ends were cut back, 5 bases at V and 7 bases at J, with 20 bases in the middle. Germline values: CDR1 MNHEY, CDR2 SMNVEV (reference sequence). The CDR3 DNA reads TGTGCCAGCAGTGGACAAGCTACCCTGATAGTCGGGGAGCTGTTTTTT. It encodes CASSGQATLIVGELFF.

The V and J genes are TRBV28 and TRBJ1-5; D possibly corresponds to TRBD1 (5 bases). Germline-derived CDR1 and CDR2 are MDHEN and SYDVKM. V dropped 3 bases and J dropped 1 base, with 7 bases sitting between them. This CDR3 has 14 amino acids. Here the CDR3 DNA reads TGTGCCAGCAGTTTCAGGGAGAGCAATCAGCCCCAGCATTTT. Residues: CASSFRESNQPQHF.

The chain is built from TRBV4-1 and TRBJ2-3, with 10 bases identical to TRBD1. CDR1 and CDR2 (germline): MGHRA, YSYEKL. This CDR3 is built from 18 residues. V was pared by 0 bases and J by 2 bases, with 8 bases of the junction left unmatched. The CDR3: CASSQEPGTGASTDTQYF. The CDR3 DNA sequence: TGCGCCAGCAGCCAAGAACCCGGGACAGGGGCCTCCACAGATACGCAGTATTTT.

The chain is built from TRBV28 and TRBJ2-6; 7 bases line up with TRBD1. This CDR3 comprises 19 residues. In germline, CDR1 is MDHEN, CDR2 SYDVKM. V gave up 6 bases and J gave up 0 bases; unmatched junction bases: 14. The CDR3 region is CASRGALGTDRSGANVLTF. In nucleotides, the CDR3 is TGTGCCAGCAGGGGGGCCCTCGGGACAGACCGCTCTGGGGCCAACGTCCTGACTTTC.